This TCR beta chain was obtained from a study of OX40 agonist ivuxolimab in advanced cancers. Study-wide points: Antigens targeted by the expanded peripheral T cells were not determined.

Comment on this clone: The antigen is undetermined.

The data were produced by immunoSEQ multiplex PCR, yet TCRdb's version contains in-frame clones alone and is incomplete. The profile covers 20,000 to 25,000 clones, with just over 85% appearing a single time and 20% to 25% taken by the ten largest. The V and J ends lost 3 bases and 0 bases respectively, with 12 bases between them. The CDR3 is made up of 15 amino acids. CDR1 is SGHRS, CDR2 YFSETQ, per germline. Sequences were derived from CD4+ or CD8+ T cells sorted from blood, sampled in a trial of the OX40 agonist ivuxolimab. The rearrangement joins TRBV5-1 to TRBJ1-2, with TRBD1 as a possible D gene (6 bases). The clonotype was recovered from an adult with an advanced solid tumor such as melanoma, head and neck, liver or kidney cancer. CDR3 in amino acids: CASSSQDRANYGYTF. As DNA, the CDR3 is TGCGCCAGCAGCTCACAGGACAGAGCTAACTATGGCTACACCTTC.